This is a list of T cell receptor beta chains from one sample in a study of vaccination and CD4 T cells after COVID-19. TCRdb re-analysed the PCR reads in MiXCR, keeping a single row per CDR3 protein. Found here are over 8,500 distinct CDR3 sequences, approximately 50% of them singletons; the top ten hold over 20%. The antigens these receptors bind are not known. The source material was CD4+ T cells from blood, cultured in vitro. These receptors all come from a human donor who had recovered from COVID-19. Each CDR3 is given with its conserved first and last residue. The D gene is left open where the match is weak. Some rows mark clone size as missing; the rest say once, few, many or name a class of expanded clone.

>-|TRBJ2-5|TRBV24-1|-
CATSDLGRGQETQYF
TGTGCCACCAGTGATTTGGGAAGGGGACAAGAGACCCAGTACTTC
>-|TRBJ2-1|TRBV15|-
CATSSDPTGGEQFF
TGTGCCACCAGCAGTGACCCTACCGGAGGGGAGCAGTTCTTC
>-|TRBJ1-2|TRBV28|-
CASSSSIGGYTF
TGTGCCAGCAGTTCCTCCATTGGGGGCTACACCTTC
>-|TRBJ1-5|TRBV7-2|-
CASSFGQINQPQHF
TGTGCCAGCAGCTTTGGGCAGATCAATCAGCCCCAGCATTTT
>-|TRBJ1-1|TRBV6-4|-
CASSEEGSTEAFF
TGTGCCAGCAGTGAGGAGGGATCCACTGAAGCTTTCTTT
>-|TRBJ1-2|TRBV7-9|TRBD1
CASSPGQGLYGYTF
TGTGCCAGCAGTCCGGGACAGGGCCTGTATGGCTACACCTTC
>-|TRBJ2-5|TRBV20-1|-
CSARGSGETQYF
TGCAGTGCTAGAGGGTCTGGGGAGACCCAGTACTTC
>-|TRBJ1-5|TRBV7-2|-
CASSLMGNQPQHF
TGTGCCAGCAGCTTAATGGGCAATCAGCCCCAGCATTTT
>-|TRBJ1-1|TRBV6-1|TRBD1
CASRHRQGTTEAFF
TGTGCCAGCAGGCATAGACAGGGGACCACTGAAGCTTTCTTT
>-|TRBJ1-6|TRBV20-1|TRBD1
CSARDRGVAHSPLHF
TGCAGTGCCAGAGACAGGGGAGTGGCGCATTCACCCCTCCACTTT
>few|TRBJ1-6|TRBV20-1|TRBD1
CSARKGQGGSPLHF
TGCAGTGCTAGAAAAGGACAGGGAGGATCACCCCTCCACTTT
>-|TRBJ2-5|TRBV6-5|-
CASSYSPGDPGTQYF
TGTGCCAGCAGTTACTCGCCGGGGGATCCAGGGACCCAGTACTTC
>-|TRBJ2-7|TRBV20-1|-
CSGRKGTAYEQYF
TGCAGTGGGAGAAAGGGGACTGCCTACGAGCAGTACTTC
>-|TRBJ1-2|TRBV20-1|-
CSARSGPSYGYTF
TGCAGTGCTAGATCTGGCCCTAGCTATGGCTACACCTTC
>-|TRBJ2-7|TRBV20-1|-
CSANYEQYF
TGCAGTGCTAACTACGAGCAGTACTTC
>few|TRBJ1-5|TRBV20-1|-
CSAGGTTGNQPQHF
TGCAGTGCTGGGGGGACGACAGGTAATCAGCCCCAGCATTTT